Listed below are T cell receptor beta chains from one sample, sequenced in a study of response to subunit inactivated influenza vaccine. TCRdb reprocessed the RT-PCR reads with MiXCR, giving one entry per CDR3 protein. The sample shows roughly 700,000 distinct CDR3 sequences, approximately 15% of them seen only once. Specimen: PBMCs from blood, collected around 14 days before vaccination. The origin of the receptors is a man aged 45 to 65 who received an inactivated influenza vaccine. CDR3s include the opening cysteine and the closing phenylalanine or tryptophan. A D gene is named only where the DNA matches it firmly. Size values are once, few and many counts, or a class for expanded clones, and some rows have none.

>NA|TRBD2|TRBV7-9|TRBJ2-7|14
CASRYGLEPYEQYF
TGTGCCAGCAGATACGGACTAGAACCCTACGAGCAGTACTTC
>many|NA|TRBV20-1|TRBJ2-7|11
CSARDKYEQYF
TGCAGTGCTAGAGACAAATACGAGCAGTACTTC
>NA|NA|TRBV20-1|TRBJ2-7|13
CSARDAHSYEQYF
TGCAGTGCTAGGGACGCCCACTCCTACGAGCAGTACTTC
>NA|NA|TRBV5-1|TRBJ2-7|14
CASSWVGTNYEQYF
TGCGCCAGCAGCTGGGTCGGAACTAACTACGAGCAGTACTTC
>NA|NA|TRBV29-1|TRBJ2-7|13
CSVNGRGAYEQYF
TGCAGCGTTAACGGCAGGGGTGCCTACGAGCAGTACTTC
>few|NA|TRBV29-1|TRBJ1-5|14
CSVVGADGDQPQHF
TGCAGCGTTGTGGGGGCGGACGGCGATCAGCCCCAGCATTTT
>NA|NA|TRBV2|TRBJ2-3|12
CASGTFSDTQYF
TGTGCCAGCGGGACTTTCAGTGATACGCAGTATTTT
>NA|TRBD2|TRBV20-1|TRBJ2-1|14
CSASSPGLAGSKFF
TGCAGTGCTAGTTCCCCGGGACTAGCGGGGTCGAAGTTCTTC
>NA|TRBD1|TRBV6-1|TRBJ1-2|13
CASSATGVGGYTF
TGTGCCAGCAGTGCGACAGGGGTAGGGGGCTACACCTTC
>few|NA|TRBV3-1|TRBJ2-1|15
CASSLTPSSYNEQFF
TGTGCCAGCAGCCTTACCCCCAGCTCCTACAATGAGCAGTTCTTC
>NA|TRBD2|TRBV19|TRBJ2-5|15
CASSRTSGVQETQYF
TGTGCCAGTAGTAGGACTAGCGGGGTCCAAGAGACCCAGTACTTC
>NA|NA|TRBV20-1|TRBJ2-6|17
CSAGIMGETLGANVLTF
TGCAGTGCTGGAATTATGGGCGAGACTCTGGGGGCCAACGTCCTGACTTTC
>NA|NA|TRBV7-9|TRBJ2-5|16
CASSSRLRGLQETQYF
TGTGCCAGCAGCTCCCGATTAAGGGGACTCCAAGAGACCCAGTACTTC
>few|TRBD2|TRBV13|TRBJ2-2|17
CASSYPSGRANTGELFF
TGTGCCAGCAGCTACCCTAGCGGGAGGGCGAACACCGGGGAGCTGTTTTTT
>few|NA|TRBV25-1|TRBJ2-5|15
CASSEFDRSRETQYF
TGTGCCAGCAGTGAATTCGACAGGTCGCGAGAGACCCAGTACTTC
>NA|TRBD2|TRBV27|TRBJ2-2|17
CASSLWLAGGPYGELFF
TGTGCCAGCAGTTTATGGCTAGCGGGGGGGCCGTACGGGGAGCTGTTTTTT
>many|TRBD2|TRBV20-1|TRBJ2-7|13
CSAGLGDAYEQYF
TGCAGTGCTGGACTAGGTGATGCCTACGAGCAGTACTTC
>NA|TRBD1|TRBV12-3/TRBV12-4|TRBJ1-4|14
CASSFSGGNEKLFF
TGTGCCAGCAGTTTCTCAGGGGGGAATGAAAAACTGTTTTTT
>NA|NA|TRBV4-2|TRBJ2-7|15
CASSSFSSGAYEQYF
TGTGCCAGCAGCAGCTTCTCTTCGGGGGCGTACGAGCAGTACTTC
>NA|TRBD1|TRBV3-1|TRBJ2-3|16
CASSIPGTGNTDTQYF
TGTGCCAGCAGCATACCCGGGACAGGTAACACAGATACGCAGTATTTT
>NA|TRBD2|TRBV20-1|TRBJ2-3|16
CSARPTSGLFTDTQYF
TGCAGTGCTAGACCAACTAGCGGACTATTCACAGATACGCAGTATTTT
>NA|NA|TRBV4-2|TRBJ2-6|17
CASSQDPGLPGANVLTF
TGTGCCAGCAGCCAGGATCCAGGGTTGCCTGGGGCCAACGTCCTGACTTTC
>NA|TRBD1|TRBV2|TRBJ2-2|15
CASSPGQGGIGELFF
TGTGCCAGCAGCCCTGGACAGGGGGGAATCGGGGAGCTGTTTTTT
>many|TRBD2|TRBV28|TRBJ2-7|16
CASSYGTSGSSYEQYF
TGTGCCAGCAGTTACGGGACTAGCGGGAGCTCCTACGAGCAGTACTTC
>NA|NA|TRBV30|TRBJ1-5|14
CAWSKGLVNQPQHF
TGTGCCTGGAGTAAGGGTTTGGTCAATCAGCCCCAGCATTTT
>few|NA|TRBV7-9|TRBJ2-5|16
CASSKGENFRVETQYF
TGTGCCAGCAGCAAAGGTGAAAACTTTAGGGTGGAGACCCAGTACTTC
>NA|TRBD2|TRBV20-1|TRBJ2-3|17
CSARVRGGQRDTDTQYF
TGCAGTGCTAGAGTACGCGGGGGTCAGAGGGACACAGATACGCAGTATTTT
>NA|NA|TRBV4-1|TRBJ2-1|13
CASSLNLVDEQFF
TGCGCCAGCAGCCTCAACTTAGTAGATGAGCAGTTCTTC
>NA|NA|TRBV20-1|TRBJ1-4|14
CSARKPDSNEKLFF
TGCAGTGCTAGAAAGCCAGACTCTAATGAAAAACTGTTTTTT
>NA|NA|TRBV4-2|TRBJ2-7|14
CASSPGTELYEQYF
TGTGCCAGCAGCCCGGGGACCGAACTCTACGAGCAGTACTTC
>NA|NA|TRBV28|TRBJ2-1|13
CASSFRRQNEQFF
TGTGCCAGCAGTTTTCGGAGGCAGAATGAGCAGTTCTTC
>few|NA|TRBV4-2|TRBJ1-2|13
CASSQERVDGYTF
TGTGCCAGCAGCCAAGAAAGGGTTGACGGCTACACCTTC
>few|NA|TRBV11-2|TRBJ2-7|17
CASSLDLAGGMNYEQYF
TGTGCCAGCAGCTTAGATCTGGCAGGAGGTATGAACTACGAGCAGTACTTC
>NA|NA|TRBV29-1|TRBJ1-2|12
CSVAWTPYGYTF
TGCAGCGTTGCCTGGACTCCGTATGGCTACACCTTC
>NA|TRBD2|TRBV4-3|TRBJ2-1|15
CASSQDLAGGLEQFF
TGCGCCAGCAGCCAAGATCTCGCGGGGGGGCTCGAGCAGTTCTTC
>NA|TRBD1|TRBV29-1|TRBJ2-7|17
CSVEDWDRGAGGYEQYF
TGCAGCGTTGAAGATTGGGACAGGGGCGCGGGTGGGTACGAGCAGTACTTC
>few|NA|TRBV6-1|TRBJ1-5|15
CASKVTAHSNQPQHF
TGTGCCAGCAAGGTGACAGCTCATAGCAATCAGCCCCAGCATTTT
>NA|NA|TRBV3-1|TRBJ2-7|14
CASSHAGQTYEQYF
TGTGCCAGCAGCCACGCGGGACAGACCTACGAGCAGTACTTC
>few|NA|TRBV12-3/TRBV12-4|TRBJ2-1|16
CASTRWGLSSYNEQFF
TGTGCCAGCACCAGGTGGGGGCTGAGCTCCTACAATGAGCAGTTCTTC
>NA|NA|TRBV7-2|TRBJ1-1|12
CASSFQTTEAFF
TGTGCCAGCAGCTTCCAGACCACTGAAGCTTTCTTT
>few|NA|TRBV7-9|TRBJ1-4|12
CASSSFNEKLFF
TGTGCCAGCAGCTCCTTTAATGAAAAACTGTTTTTT
>many|NA|TRBV5-1|TRBJ2-5|13
CASSLEGPETQYF
TGCGCCAGCAGCTTGGAAGGTCCGGAGACCCAGTACTTC
>NA|TRBD1|TRBV29-1|TRBJ1-1|15
CSVGGDRGPSTEAFF
TGCAGCGTTGGGGGAGACAGGGGCCCGAGCACTGAAGCTTTCTTT
>few|TRBD1|TRBV3-1|TRBJ2-5|15
CASRLGQLREETQYF
TGTGCCAGCAGGCTGGGACAGCTTCGGGAAGAGACCCAGTACTTC
>few|TRBD1|TRBV29-1|TRBJ2-7|14
CSVDSGQGPREQYF
TGCAGCGTTGATTCGGGACAGGGGCCTAGAGAGCAGTACTTC
>few|NA|TRBV3-1|TRBJ1-1|13
CASSRLKNTEAFF
TGTGCCAGCAGCCGACTCAAGAACACTGAAGCTTTCTTT